These T cell receptor beta chains were read from a single sample in a study of shared clonotypes between healthy human individuals. Assay: immunoSEQ multiplex PCR; the TCRdb copy retains only in-frame clones and omits some. Among approximately 980,000 clones, approximately 76% were seen once, and the ten largest hold nearly 1.5%. Sequenced: memory CD4+ T cells sorted from blood. These receptors came from a man aged 18 to 29 in good health. Each CDR3 is given with its conserved first and last residue. Fields, in order: D gene, clone size, V gene, J gene, CDR3 protein, CDR3 DNA. A D gene is named only where the DNA matches it firmly. Clone size is not always given. Where it is, it says once, few, many or a class for expanded clones.

TRBD2	-	TRBV9	TRBJ2-3	CASSVGTSGFTDTQYF	TGTGCCAGCAGCGTAGGTACTAGCGGGTTTACAGATACGCAGTATTTT
TRBD1	-	TRBV6-1	TRBJ1-5	CASSEEWGQGNQPQHF	TGTGCCAGCAGTGAAGAGTGGGGACAGGGCAATCAGCCCCAGCATTTT
-	-	TRBV11-2	TRBJ2-7	CASSLGASEQYF	TGTGCCAGCAGCTTAGGAGCTTCGGAGCAGTACTTC
TRBD1	-	TRBV29-1	TRBJ2-3	CSVELGWTGEADTQYF	TGCAGCGTTGAACTAGGCTGGACAGGGGAGGCAGATACGCAGTATTTT
TRBD1	-	TRBV6-6	TRBJ2-7	CASSYSQGGSYEQYF	TGTGCCAGCAGTTACTCACAGGGGGGATCCTACGAGCAGTACTTC
TRBD1	-	TRBV7-9	TRBJ1-1	CASSEWDRASTEAFF	TGTGCCAGCAGCGAGTGGGACAGGGCTAGTACTGAAGCTTTCTTT
-	-	TRBV5-4	TRBJ2-5	CASSLATGTQETQYF	TGTGCCAGCAGCTTGGCCACAGGGACGCAAGAGACCCAGTACTTC
-	-	TRBV15	TRBJ1-3	CATSRGLGGNTIYF	TGTGCCACCAGCAGAGGGTTAGGGGGAAACACCATATATTTT
-	-	TRBV29-1	TRBJ2-2	CSVEVSGPGNTGELFF	TGCAGCGTTGAAGTGTCTGGGCCCGGGAACACCGGGGAGCTGTTTTTT
TRBD1	-	TRBV7-2	TRBJ1-1	CASSRDRGSTEAFF	TGTGCCAGCAGCCGGGACAGGGGGTCAACTGAAGCTTTCTTT
-	-	TRBV20-1	TRBJ2-7	CSAIGTYEQYF	TGCAGTGCAATTGGCACCTACGAGCAGTACTTC
-	-	TRBV7-9	TRBJ2-3	CASSAGQSTTDTQYF	TGTGCCAGCAGCGCCGGACAGTCAACCACAGATACGCAGTATTTT
-	-	TRBV7-2	TRBJ2-3	CASSLVGQGTDTQYF	TGTGCCAGCAGCTTAGTCGGGCAGGGGACAGATACGCAGTATTTT
-	-	TRBV5-1	TRBJ2-1	CASSLAGTTSYNEQFF	TGCGCCAGCAGCTTGGCCGGGACCACAAGCTACAATGAGCAGTTCTTC
TRBD1	-	TRBV5-1	TRBJ2-7	CASSPRTGISYEQYF	TGCGCCAGCAGCCCGAGGACAGGGATCTCCTACGAGCAGTACTTC
-	few	TRBV30	TRBJ2-1	CAWSGLVGEQFF	TGTGCCTGGAGTGGACTAGTGGGTGAGCAGTTCTTC
-	-	TRBV5-6	TRBJ2-3	CASSLDIKGGQDTQYF	TGTGCCAGCAGCTTGGATATTAAGGGGGGCCAAGATACGCAGTATTTT
-	-	TRBV7-7	TRBJ1-6	CASSLDGGNSPLHF	TGTGCTAGCAGCTTAGATGGTGGCAATTCACCCCTCCACTTT
-	few	TRBV30	TRBJ2-3	CAWMRSQDTQYF	TGTGCCTGGATGAGGAGTCAAGATACGCAGTATTTT
-	once	TRBV6-6	TRBJ1-2	CASSAGRTYGYTF	TGTGCCAGCAGTGCTGGACGGACCTATGGCTACACCTTC
-	-	TRBV7-2	TRBJ2-3	CASSPGILSTDTQYF	TGTGCCAGCAGCCCCGGAATTCTAAGCACAGATACGCAGTATTTT
-	-	TRBV5-1	TRBJ1-6	CASSTKGGDPYNSPLHF	TGCGCCAGCAGCACTAAGGGAGGGGACCCCTATAATTCACCCCTCCACTTT
-	-	TRBV5-4	TRBJ1-6	CASSLRGDGSPLHF	TGTGCCAGCAGCCTCCGGGGGGATGGGTCACCCCTCCACTTT
-	-	TRBV5-6	TRBJ1-1	CASSLVGDLRFTEAFF	TGTGCCAGCAGCTTGGTCGGGGATCTCCGGTTCACTGAAGCTTTCTTT
TRBD1	once	TRBV2	TRBJ1-2	CASKGTGYGYTF	TGTGCCAGCAAAGGGACAGGCTATGGCTACACCTTC
-	-	TRBV5-8	TRBJ2-5	CASSFWPGLVRQETQYF	TGTGCCAGCAGCTTCTGGCCGGGGCTAGTCCGCCAAGAGACCCAGTACTTC
-	-	TRBV6-1	TRBJ2-5	CASSEMGGLQETQYF	TGTGCCAGCAGTGAAATGGGGGGACTCCAAGAGACCCAGTACTTC
TRBD1	-	TRBV5-6	TRBJ1-5	CASSARDRDNQPQHF	TGTGCCAGCAGCGCCAGGGACAGGGACAATCAGCCCCAGCATTTT
TRBD1	-	TRBV2	TRBJ1-3	CAKGRTGGNTIYF	TGTGCCAAAGGAAGGACAGGAGGAAACACCATATATTTT
TRBD2	-	TRBV11-2	TRBJ2-3	CASSLAAAGGSDTQYF	TGTGCCAGCAGCTTAGCGGCAGCGGGGGGTTCGGATACGCAGTATTTT
-	-	TRBV4-1	TRBJ2-1	CASSQEGRDYNEQFF	TGCGCCAGCAGCCAAGAGGGGCGGGACTACAATGAGCAGTTCTTC
TRBD1	-	TRBV5-4	TRBJ2-1	CASSTDRGGNEQFF	TGTGCCAGCAGCACAGACAGGGGGGGCAATGAGCAGTTCTTC
TRBD1	-	TRBV7-9	TRBJ2-4	CAPSRGRVDKNIQYF	TGTGCCCCGAGCAGGGGGCGCGTAGACAAAAACATTCAGTACTTC
TRBD2	-	TRBV11-2	TRBJ2-1	CASSPGTSPYNEQFF	TGTGCCAGCAGCCCCGGGACTAGCCCCTACAATGAGCAGTTCTTC
-	-	TRBV29-1	TRBJ2-2	CSVYYRTNTGELFF	TGCAGCGTTTATTACAGAACAAACACCGGGGAGCTGTTTTTT
TRBD1	-	TRBV7-2	TRBJ1-2	CASSPRGRGDYGYTF	TGTGCCAGCAGCCCGCGGGGCAGGGGGGACTATGGCTACACCTTC
-	-	TRBV28	TRBJ2-1	CASRDRVPNNEQFF	TGTGCCAGCAGAGACAGAGTACCTAACAATGAGCAGTTCTTC
-	-	TRBV6-1	TRBJ1-2	CASSEALTGTFYGYTF	TGTGCCAGCAGTGAAGCGCTAACAGGGACCTTCTATGGCTACACCTTC
-	-	TRBV15	TRBJ2-7	CATSRDRENEQYF	TGTGCCACCAGCAGAGACCGGGAAAACGAGCAGTACTTC
-	-	TRBV11-2	TRBJ1-4	CASSLGVATNEKLFF	TGTGCCAGCAGCCTCGGGGTTGCAACTAATGAAAAACTGTTTTTT
-	-	TRBV28	TRBJ2-5	CASSGFQETQYF	TGTGCCAGCAGTGGATTCCAAGAGACCCAGTACTTC
TRBD1	once	TRBV7-2	TRBJ2-3	CASSVPGQDTDTQYF	TGTGCCAGCAGCGTTCCGGGACAGGACACAGATACGCAGTATTTT
-	-	TRBV7-8	TRBJ2-7	CASSLALSLGPGSYEQYF	TGTGCCAGCAGCTTAGCCCTATCACTAGGCCCCGGCTCCTACGAGCAGTACTTC
-	-	TRBV5-4	TRBJ1-2	CASSLDPGAYGYTF	TGTGCCAGCAGCTTGGATCCGGGGGCCTATGGCTACACCTTC
-	-	TRBV5-6	TRBJ1-1	CASSYTDRMNTEAFF	TGTGCCAGCAGCTATACCGACAGGATGAACACTGAAGCTTTCTTT
-	-	TRBV7-3	TRBJ1-4	CASSPGQATNEKLFF	TGTGCCAGCAGCCCAGGACAAGCAACTAATGAAAAACTGTTTTTT
TRBD1	once	TRBV30	TRBJ1-6	CAWSPKAGTGGFNSPLHF	TGTGCCTGGAGTCCAAAGGCCGGGACAGGGGGCTTTAATTCACCCCTCCACTTT
TRBD1	few	TRBV2	TRBJ1-1	CASSEEGAAFF	TGTGCCAGCAGTGAAGAGGGGGCAGCTTTCTTT
TRBD1	-	TRBV4-1	TRBJ1-3	CASSQEPQGASGNTIYF	TGCGCCAGCAGCCAAGAACCACAGGGGGCTTCTGGAAACACCATATATTTT
TRBD1	-	TRBV10-3	TRBJ2-7	CAISPGQGKYEQYF	TGTGCCATCAGTCCGGGACAGGGGAAGTACGAGCAGTACTTC